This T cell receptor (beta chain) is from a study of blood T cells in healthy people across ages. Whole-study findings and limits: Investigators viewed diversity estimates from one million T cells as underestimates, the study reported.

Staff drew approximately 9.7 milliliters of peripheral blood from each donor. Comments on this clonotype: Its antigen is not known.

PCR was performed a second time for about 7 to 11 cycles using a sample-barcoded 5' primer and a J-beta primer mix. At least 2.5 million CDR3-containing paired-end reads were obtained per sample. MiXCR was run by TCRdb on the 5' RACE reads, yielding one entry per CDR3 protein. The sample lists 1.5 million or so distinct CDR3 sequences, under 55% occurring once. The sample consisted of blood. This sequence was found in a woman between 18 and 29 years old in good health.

In DNA, the CDR3 is TGTGCCAGCAGTCCCCCGTTGTCTTCAGGCACCGGGGAGCTGTTTTTT. Its protein is CASSPPLSSGTGELFF. This chain links TRBV28 with TRBJ2-2; D gene ambiguous. Germline V gene lookup returns CDR1 MDHEN and CDR2 SYDVKM. Between the trimmed V and J ends, which lost 5 bases and 4 bases, there was a span of 17 bases. This CDR3 contains 16 residues.